The T cell receptor (beta chain) under discussion was sequenced for a study of blood T cell repertoires in COVID-19. Whole-study context: Spain, Italy and the United States supplied samples that represented acute and convalescent COVID-19. Sources were T cells, B-cell-depleted T cells, or PBMCs; the material itself was cDNA or gDNA.

Study processing details: Reference gene primer amplification yielded estimated nucleated cell counts. Clones were read by immunoSEQ multiplex PCR, and TCRdb kept only the in-frame ones, dropping some. V and J calls and clone size are those listed in that table; D and trimming were worked out from the DNA. Among roughly 300,000 clones, 88% were seen once, and the ten largest hold about 8.5%. V dropped 6 bases and J dropped 0 bases, with 9 bases sitting between them. The CDR3 covers 13 residues. In germline, CDR1 is MNHEY, CDR2 SMNVEV (reference sequence). The chain combines TRBV27 with TRBJ2-7; D is unclear. The sequencing input was peripheral blood. The source is a man aged 18 to 29 with active or convalescent COVID-19. The CDR3 region has the DNA TGTGCCAGCAGGCAGGTCTACTCCTACGAGCAGTACTTC. Amino acid sequence: CASRQVYSYEQYF.